Following are 21 T cell receptor beta chains from one sample sequenced in a study of blood T cell repertoires in COVID-19. Sequenced by immunoSEQ multiplex PCR; TCRdb stores in-frame clones only, minus some. The table records about 240,000 clones, 85% to 90% of them present only once. The material sequenced was peripheral blood. Receptor source: a woman in her sixties or seventies with active or convalescent COVID-19.

The CDR3 sequence is CASSLGGYNTGELFF. DNA for the CDR3: TGTGCCAGCAGCCTCGGGGGATATAACACCGGGGAGCTGTTTTTT. The chain carries TRBV11-3 and TRBJ2-2; TRBD2 might be the D (6 bases). Germline V gene data show CDR1 as SGHNT and CDR2 as YENEEA. The CDR3 spans 15 residues. Trimming cost V 5 bases and J 2 bases, with 12 bases left between them.

The chain carries TRBV7-9 and TRBJ2-2; tentative D call: TRBD1 (6 bases). The CDR3 is 14 amino acids. From germline, CDR1 is SEHNR and CDR2 FQNEAQ (reference sequence). V was pared by 0 bases and J by 6 bases, with 8 bases between. This CDR3 is CASSLAGAAGELFF. CDR3 coding DNA: TGTGCCAGCAGCTTAGCGGGGGCTGCCGGGGAGCTGTTTTTT.

J is TRBJ2-1 and V is TRBV19; D perhaps matches TRBD2 (7 bases). The CDR3 length is 16 residues. Germline values: CDR1 LNHDA, CDR2 SQIVND (reference sequence). Trimming removed 7 bases at V and 7 bases at J, with 23 bases between. CDR3 region: CASTTAIGGGQNEQFF. The CDR3, as DNA: TGTGCCAGTACTACTGCGATAGGGGGGGGCCAGAATGAGCAGTTCTTC.

The chain joins TRBV7-2 to TRBJ1-6; no firm D call. CDR1 is SGHTA and CDR2 is FQGNSA in the germline V gene. V gave up 5 bases and J gave up 6 bases, with 11 bases separating them. The CDR3 covers 14 residues. The DNA of the CDR3 is TGTGCCAGCAGCCAAGCGGGAGTTAATTCACCCCTCCACTTT. Protein product: CASSQAGVNSPLHF.

V is TRBV9 and J is TRBJ2-1, with 8 bases identical to TRBD1. Losses at the gene ends were 0 bases for V and 9 bases for J; bases not matched to a gene: 8. The CDR3 contains 15 residues. The V gene's germline CDR1 is SGDLS and CDR2 YYNGEE. In DNA, the CDR3 is TGTGCCAGCAGCGTAGGAGGGCAGGGGGCCAGTGAGCAGTTCTTC. As protein: CASSVGGQGASEQFF.

The CDR3 sequence: CASSYLSRPGQRKNSPLHF. The CDR3 nucleotides read TGTGCCAGCAGTTACCTTAGCCGCCCGGGACAGAGGAAAAATTCACCCCTCCACTTT. V usage is TRBV6-2 or TRBV6-3 and J usage is TRBJ1-6; 7 bases fit TRBD1. The CDR3 runs 19 residues. Germline-derived CDR1 and CDR2 are MNHEY and SVGEGT. V lost 2 bases, J lost 7 bases, and 17 bases stayed unmatched.

The chain is built from TRBV2 and TRBJ2-4, with a possible D match to TRBD1 (6 bases). Trimming took off 8 bases at V and 3 bases at J, with 11 bases between the two ends. Germline V gene lookup returns CDR1 SNHLY and CDR2 FYNNEI. The CDR3 is 13 residues long. CDR3 sequence reads: CASSGAVKNIQYF. The CDR3 DNA reads as TGTGCCAGCTCAGGGGCGGTCAAAAACATTCAGTACTTC.

The J gene is TRBJ2-5, the V gene TRBV11-2; 7 bases fit TRBD2. Germline V gene data show CDR1 as SGHAT and CDR2 as FQNNGV. Trimming at V came to 5 bases and at J to 2 bases, leaving 8 bases not matched to a gene. CDR3 length: 15 amino acids. CDR3 nucleotides: TGTGCCAGCAGCACGTCCGGGACTACACAAGAGACCCAGTACTTC. This gives the protein CASSTSGTTQETQYF.

The sample holds a few counts of this clone. The chain uses TRBV6-5 and TRBJ1-5; 11 positions match TRBD1. The V segment lost 5 bases and the J segment 5 bases; nucleotides outside the gene matches: 2. Per germline, CDR1 MNHEY and CDR2 SVGAGI. This CDR3 spans 14 amino acids. CDR3 nucleotide sequence: TGTGCCAGCAGTCGGGACAGGGGGGATCAGCCCCAGCATTTT. It translates to CASSRDRGDQPQHF.

The rearrangement uses TRBV11-2 and TRBJ2-2; possibly TRBD2 for D (7 bases). CDR3 length: 15 amino acids. Germline CDR1 reads SGHAT; CDR2 reads FQNNGV. Trimming removed 3 bases at V and 2 bases at J, with 10 bases between. CDR3 coding DNA: TGTGCCAGCAGCTTGGGGGGGCTCAACACCGGGGAGCTGTTTTTT. Its translation is CASSLGGLNTGELFF.

The chain carries TRBV11-2 and TRBJ2-3; TRBD1 aligns across 10 bases. The ends lost 6 bases at V and 4 bases at J; junction bases unmatched: 13. This CDR3 spans 17 amino acids. Germline CDR1 is SGHAT and CDR2 is FQNNGV. CDR3 region: CASSSFHAGTGADTQYF. The CDR3 bases are TGTGCCAGCAGTTCTTTCCATGCAGGGACAGGGGCAGATACGCAGTATTTT. The variable domain in full, with the rest retrieved from reference TRBV11-2 and TRBJ2-3, is EAGVAQSPRYKIIEKRQSVAFWCNPISGHATLYWYQQILGQGPKLLIQFQNNGVVDDSQLPKDRFSAERLKGVDSTLKIQPAKLEDSAVYLCASSSFHAGTGADTQYFGPGTRLTVL.

The chain recombines TRBV5-1 with TRBJ2-1, with 7 bases aligning to TRBD2. From germline, CDR1 is SGHRS and CDR2 YFSETQ. V dropped 4 bases and J dropped 2; count of bases not matched to a gene: 21. The CDR3 is made up of 20 amino acids. The CDR3 here is CASSHSPIYGGGVTYNEQFF. CDR3 DNA: TGCGCCAGCAGCCACTCACCTATTTATGGGGGAGGGGTGACCTACAATGAGCAGTTCTTC.

The chain has TRBV3-1 (or the pseudogene TRBV3-2) and TRBJ1-1; 7 bases agree with TRBD1. Germline-derived CDR1 and CDR2 are LGHDT and YNNKEL (reference sequence). The CDR3 loop spans 14 amino acids. After removal of 4 bases from V and 5 bases from J, the junction contained 7 bases not matched to a gene. CDR3 sequence reads: CASSPRQGVTEAFF. The CDR3 DNA is TGTGCCAGCAGCCCTAGACAGGGAGTGACTGAAGCTTTCTTT.

The chain has TRBV20-1 and TRBJ2-2, with 7 bases matching TRBD2. This CDR3 spans 15 amino acids. Germline loops: CDR1 DFQATT, CDR2 SNEGSKA (reference sequence). V shed 3 bases, J shed 1 base, and the junction held 5 bases outside the gene matches. CDR3 bases: TGCAGTGCTAGTGCCGGGGGGAGGAACACCGGGGAGCTGTTTTTT. Translating gives CSASAGGRNTGELFF.

V and J are TRBV3-1 (or the pseudogene TRBV3-2) and TRBJ1-6; 7 nucleotides match TRBD1. From germline, CDR1 is LGHDT and CDR2 YNNKEL (reference sequence). CDR3 size: 14 residues. V lost 4 bases to trimming and J lost 5 bases; unmatched junction nucleotides: 2. The DNA for the CDR3 is TGTGCCAGCAGCCCGGGACAGAATAATTCACCCCTCCACTTT. Protein sequence: CASSPGQNNSPLHF.

CDR3: CASSPPASGGYEQYF. For the CDR3, the DNA is TGTGCCAGCTCACCCCCGGCTAGCGGGGGCTACGAGCAGTACTTC. This chain joins TRBV18 and TRBJ2-7; 10 positions agree with TRBD2. Per germline, CDR1 KGHSH and CDR2 LQKENI. The CDR3 runs to 15 residues. Trimming cost V 3 bases and J 3 bases; bases outside gene matches: 5.

This sequence joins TRBV6-5 and TRBJ2-7; the D gene is possibly TRBD2 (6 bases). The V end was cut by 4 bases, the J end by 3 bases, with 10 bases between. Germline V gene sequence: CDR1 MNHEY, CDR2 SVGAGI. The CDR3 contains 13 residues. Written as DNA, the CDR3 is TGTGCCAGCAGTTCTCGGGGGAACTACGAGCAGTACTTC. This encodes CASSSRGNYEQYF.

This rearrangement joins TRBV18 to TRBJ1-6, with 7 bases matching TRBD1. Germline V gene lookup returns CDR1 KGHSH and CDR2 LQKENI. The CDR3 is 13 amino acids. The V segment lost 1 base and the J segment 14 bases; nucleotides outside the gene matches: 5. The CDR3 here is CASSPRTGLALHF. DNA of the CDR3: TGTGCCAGCTCACCACGGACAGGTTTGGCCCTCCACTTT.

The V gene is TRBV2, the J gene TRBJ2-1, with 8 bases lining up with TRBD2. Trimming cost V 4 bases and J 4 bases; bases outside gene matches: 6. This CDR3 contains 15 residues. Germline-derived CDR1 and CDR2 are SNHLY and FYNNEI. The CDR3 DNA follows: TGTGCCAGCAGTGGTGGTCCGGGGGGGTACAATGAGCAGTTCTTC. Translation: CASSGGPGGYNEQFF.

The chain is built from TRBV7-9 and TRBJ2-6; tentatively, D is TRBD2 (5 bases). Trimming took 2 bases from V and 1 from J, leaving 12 bases between them. This CDR3 comprises 17 residues. From germline, CDR1 is SEHNR and CDR2 FQNEAQ (reference sequence). The CDR3 nucleotides read TGTGCCAGCAGCTTACGGGGTGTCTCATCTGGGGCCAACGTCCTGACTTTC. Translating gives CASSLRGVSSGANVLTF.

V gene TRBV7-3 combines with J gene TRBJ1-6, with D perhaps matching TRBD1 (6 bases). The CDR3 contains 15 residues. The V and J ends lost 3 bases and 7 bases respectively, with 13 bases between them. Germline CDR1 SGHTA, CDR2 FQGTGA. The CDR3 DNA sequence: TGTGCCAGCAGCTTGACAGGACAGTACAATTCACCCCTCCACTTT. Translation: CASSLTGQYNSPLHF.